One sample yielded the 27 T cell receptor beta chains listed below, sequenced in a study of blood T cell repertoires in COVID-19 (dated by TCRdb to 2018 to 2021). Library prep was done by the immunoSEQ multiplex PCR assay. The clones in this table, taken by TCRdb from immuneACCESS, are in-frame only. Not every clone is retained; where verified, under half of the shortfall comes from an unresolved V gene, and the cause of the rest is unknown. Present in this sample are about 80,000 clones, roughly 89% of which were seen just once. Of the sample, 4.3% is held by the ten largest clones. The material sequenced was peripheral blood. The receptors were gathered from a woman aged 80 or older with active or convalescent COVID-19.

The chain couples TRBV28 to TRBJ2-1; TRBD1 is a possible D gene (6 bases). Between the trimmed V and J ends, which lost 4 bases and 0 bases, there was a span of 19 bases. Germline assignment: CDR1 MDHEN and CDR2 SYDVKM. The CDR3 runs 18 residues. CDR3 in DNA: TGTGCCAGCAGTTCACCCCGTTGGGACACCAGCTCCTACAATGAGCAGTTCTTC. Translated, it gives CASSSPRWDTSSYNEQFF.

The CDR3 spells CASSLTRDEQFF. DNA of the CDR3: TGTGCCAGCAGCCTAACTAGGGATGAGCAGTTCTTC. The chain combines TRBV7-2 with TRBJ2-1; D may be TRBD2 (5 bases). Germline CDR1 and CDR2: SGHTA and FQGNSA. This CDR3 comprises 12 residues. Trimming pared 5 bases from V and 8 bases from J, leaving 10 bases between.

This clone is classed as medium-sized. The CDR3 loop reads CASSSLPGQGNYGYTF. In DNA, the CDR3 is TGTGCCAGCAGTAGCCTTCCGGGACAGGGGAACTATGGCTACACCTTC. The chain employs TRBV6-2 or TRBV6-3 and TRBJ1-2; 10 positions agree with TRBD1. This CDR3 region has 16 residues. CDR1 is MNHEY, CDR2 SVGEGT, per germline. Unmatched junction bases numbered 8, after V lost 5 bases and J lost 2 bases.

The chain carries TRBV30 and TRBJ2-7, with 10 bases that match TRBD2. Trimming removed 3 bases from V and 2 bases from J; junction bases left unmatched: 4. CDR1 is GTSNPN and CDR2 is SVGIG in the germline V gene (reference sequence). The length of the CDR3 is 14 residues. The CDR3 DNA sequence: TGTGCCTGGAGCTCCCTAGCGGGAGCCTACGAGCAGTACTTC. Protein product: CAWSSLAGAYEQYF.

This clone was counted a few times. The chain joins TRBV27 to TRBJ2-7; weak D call: TRBD1 (5 bases). The germline gives CDR1 MNHEY, CDR2 SMNVEV (reference sequence). Trimming shortened V by 4 bases and J by 0 bases, and 13 bases separated the two germline ends. The CDR3 is made up of 15 amino acids. The CDR3 region is CASSSRTYYSYEQYF. CDR3 DNA: TGTGCCAGCAGTTCGCGGACATACTACTCCTACGAGCAGTACTTC.

V gene TRBV28 combines with J gene TRBJ2-7, with TRBD1 as a possible D gene (5 bases). Germline CDR1 MDHEN, CDR2 SYDVKM. The CDR3 spans 15 residues. Deletions cut 6 bases from V and 0 bases from J, with 15 bases between. The chain's CDR3 is CASSLDQGFSYEQYF. Here the CDR3 DNA reads TGTGCCAGCAGCCTTGATCAGGGCTTCTCCTACGAGCAGTACTTC. Using reference TRBV28 and TRBJ2-7 for the parts outside the CDR3, the full variable domain is DVKVTQSSRYLVKRTGEKVFLECVQDMDHENMFWYRQDPGLGLRLIYFSYDVKMKEKGDIPEGYSVSREKKERFSLILESASTNQTSMYLCASSLDQGFSYEQYFGPGTRLTVT.

This clone showed up just once. The rearrangement uses TRBV27 and TRBJ1-3; 10 bases align to TRBD1. The V and J ends lost 0 bases and 6 bases, in that order; junction bases with no gene match: 8. Germline-derived CDR1 and CDR2 are MNHEY and SMNVEV (reference sequence). The CDR3 totals 17 residues. The chain's CDR3 is CASSLSPFGTGVNTIYF. Written as DNA, the CDR3 is TGTGCCAGCAGTTTATCGCCATTCGGGACAGGGGTAAACACCATATATTTT.

V gene TRBV5-4 combines with J gene TRBJ2-3; weak D call: TRBD1 (6 bases). Germline V lookup: CDR1 SGHNT, CDR2 YYREEE (reference sequence). Between the trimmed V and J ends, which lost 3 bases and 0 bases, there was a span of 14 bases. The CDR3 has 16 amino acids. The chain's CDR3 is CASSSGQGSSTDTQYF. CDR3 nucleotide sequence: TGTGCCAGCAGCTCAGGGCAGGGGTCTAGCACAGATACGCAGTATTTT.

V and J are TRBV6-6 and TRBJ2-2; TRBD2 agrees at 10 bases. V dropped 7 bases and J dropped 7; count of bases not matched to a gene: 12. The CDR3 extends over 16 amino acids. The germline gives CDR1 MNHNY, CDR2 SVGAGI (reference sequence). The CDR3 loop is CASTRLAGARGGELFF. As DNA, the CDR3 is TGTGCCAGCACCCGGCTAGCGGGAGCCAGGGGCGGGGAGCTGTTTTTT.

The chain combines TRBV3-1 (or the pseudogene TRBV3-2) with TRBJ2-5; TRBD2 aligns across 12 bases. V was clipped by 4 bases and J by 4 bases; unmatched bases: 4. The CDR3 contains 15 residues. Per the germline V gene, CDR1 is LGHDT and CDR2 is YNNKEL (reference sequence). The CDR3 coding sequence is TGTGCCAGCAGCCCGACTAGCGGGAGTGGAGAGACCCAGTACTTC. Its protein is CASSPTSGSGETQYF.

As DNA, the CDR3 is TGTGCCAGCACCGAGGGCCCTTCGGCTCAGCCCCAGCATTTT. Translated, it gives CASTEGPSAQPQHF. This chain connects TRBV6-5 to TRBJ1-5, with D unclear. This CDR3 has 14 residues. V lost 7 bases and J 6 bases, leaving 16 bases between the germline ends. CDR1 MNHEY and CDR2 SVGAGI come from the germline V gene.

The chain joins TRBV28 to TRBJ2-1; 14 bases agree with TRBD2. Trimming removed 5 bases from V and 13 bases from J; junction bases left unmatched: 13. Germline-derived CDR1 and CDR2 are MDHEN and SYDVKM. There are 16 residues in the CDR3. In nucleotides, the CDR3 is TGTGCCAGCAGTCCACGGGGGACTAGCGGGAGTAAGGGACAGTTCTTC. It encodes CASSPRGTSGSKGQFF.

The sample holds a few counts of this clone. The CDR3: CASSQEDFYNEQFF. CDR3 DNA sequence: TGTGCCAGCAGCCAAGAAGACTTTTACAATGAGCAGTTCTTC. The J gene is TRBJ2-1, the V gene TRBV4-2, with D uncertain. V lost 0 bases, J lost 4 bases, and 7 bases lay in between. This CDR3 comprises 14 residues. The germline V gene encodes CDR1 LGHNA and CDR2 YNFKEQ.

The chain carries TRBV25-1 and TRBJ2-1, with no clear D. Germline CDR1 and CDR2: MGHDK and SYGVNS. CDR3 length: 13 amino acids. V was clipped by 4 bases and J by 3 bases, with 7 bases between them. For the CDR3, the DNA is TGTGCCAGCAGTGTCTTCAGCTACAATGAGCAGTTCTTC. It translates to CASSVFSYNEQFF.

The V and J genes are TRBV28 and TRBJ1-5, with TRBD1 as a possible D gene (6 bases). CDR1 is MDHEN, CDR2 SYDVKM, per germline. With 4 bases removed from V and 5 bases from J, the gap between germline ends came to 18 bases. This CDR3 region has 16 residues. For the CDR3, the DNA is TGTGCCAGCAGTTCCGGACAGAAGGGGTGGGATCAGCCCCAGCATTTT. Protein sequence: CASSSGQKGWDQPQHF.

The CDR3 region is CASSDPIQGRNTEAFF. The CDR3 region has the DNA TGTGCCAGCAGTGACCCTATACAGGGTAGGAACACTGAAGCTTTCTTT. This chain joins TRBV6-1 and TRBJ1-1; TRBD1 is a possible D gene (6 bases). Between the trimmed V and J ends, which lost 3 bases and 1 base, there was a span of 15 bases. This CDR3 is 16 amino acids long. Per germline, CDR1 MNHNS and CDR2 SASEGT.

The rearrangement uses TRBV11-3 and TRBJ2-2; 8 nucleotides match TRBD1. V dropped 5 bases and J dropped 1; count of bases not matched to a gene: 3. CDR1 is SGHNT and CDR2 is YENEEA in the germline V gene. CDR3 size: 15 residues. The CDR3: CASSLGQGNTGELFF. The CDR3 DNA sequence: TGTGCCAGCAGCCTTGGACAGGGGAACACCGGGGAGCTGTTTTTT.

This clone was seen a few times. V gene TRBV11-3 combines with J gene TRBJ2-3, with TRBD2 identical over 8 bases. The germline CDR1 and CDR2 sequences are SGHNT and YENEEA. This CDR3 spans 14 amino acids. V was clipped by 3 bases and J by 4 bases; unmatched bases: 3. The CDR3 loop is CASSFGLASDTQYF. The DNA for the CDR3 is TGTGCCAGCAGCTTCGGACTAGCTTCAGATACGCAGTATTTT.

V usage is TRBV15 and J usage is TRBJ2-7, with D tentatively TRBD2 (7 bases). The germline CDR1 and CDR2 sequences are LNHNV and YYDKDF (reference sequence). The CDR3 covers 15 residues. Trimming took off 3 bases at V and 4 bases at J, with 16 bases between the two ends. The CDR3 sequence: CATSSFTGRAYEQYF. The CDR3, as DNA: TGTGCCACCAGCAGTTTTACAGGGAGGGCGTACGAGCAGTACTTC.

The chain carries TRBV28 and TRBJ2-7, with unresolved D. CDR1 is MDHEN, CDR2 SYDVKM, per germline. V was cut by 2 bases and J by 0 bases, with 11 bases left in between. This CDR3 has 15 residues. CDR3 loop: CASSLSLPNSYEQYF. CDR3 DNA sequence: TGTGCCAGCAGTTTAAGTCTACCGAACTCCTACGAGCAGTACTTC.

This clone was detected only once. V and J are TRBV19 and TRBJ2-4, with 14 nucleotides matching TRBD2. The germline V gene encodes CDR1 LNHDA and CDR2 SQIVND (reference sequence). V lost 0 bases to trimming and J lost 1 base; unmatched junction nucleotides: 8. The CDR3 spans 20 residues. CDR3 sequence: CASSIDPSWTSGRAKNIQYF. The DNA for the CDR3 is TGTGCCAGTAGTATAGATCCCTCATGGACTAGCGGGAGGGCCAAAAACATTCAGTACTTC.

The rearrangement uses TRBV7-6 and TRBJ1-6; D is uncertain. The CDR3 is 15 amino acids. Germline values: CDR1 SGHVS, CDR2 FNYEAQ. Trimming pared 4 bases from V and 7 bases from J, leaving 14 bases between. CDR3 in amino acids: CASSSNRVGNSPLHF. CDR3 DNA: TGTGCCAGCAGCTCTAACCGGGTTGGGAATTCACCCCTCCACTTT.

The chain uses TRBV3-1 (or the pseudogene TRBV3-2) and TRBJ1-5, with 10 bases matching TRBD1. This CDR3 region has 16 residues. Germline CDR1 and CDR2: LGHDT and YNNKEL (reference sequence). The junction had 6 bases not matched to a gene; V was cut back by 4 bases and J by 3 bases. CDR3 protein: CASSPTDRGDNQPQHF. CDR3 DNA sequence: TGTGCCAGCAGCCCCACGGACAGGGGGGACAATCAGCCCCAGCATTTT.

The CDR3 DNA reads as TGTGCCAGCAGCCAAACAGGGAGAGGCTACACCTTC. Its translation is CASSQTGRGYTF. The rearrangement links TRBV28 to TRBJ1-2, with D maybe TRBD1 (6 bases). The CDR3 sequence is 12 residues long. From germline, CDR1 is MDHEN and CDR2 SYDVKM. Trimming pared 6 bases from V and 8 bases from J, leaving 13 bases between.

The chain couples TRBV28 to TRBJ2-7; TRBD2 is a possible D gene (6 bases). Per the germline V gene, CDR1 is MDHEN and CDR2 is SYDVKM. The length of the CDR3 is 16 residues. V was shortened by 5 bases and J by 0 bases, with 17 bases between the two germline ends. CDR3 nucleotide sequence: TGTGCCAGCAGTAACCCTAGCGCCGGCTCCTCCTACGAGCAGTACTTC. This translates into CASSNPSAGSSYEQYF.

The chain uses TRBV2 and TRBJ2-6, with D perhaps matching TRBD2 (5 bases). The CDR3 runs 15 residues. Germline loops: CDR1 SNHLY, CDR2 FYNNEI. V lost 2 bases and J 2 bases, leaving 7 bases between the germline ends. The CDR3 DNA reads TGTGCCAGCAGTGAAACGAGGGCTGGGGCCAACGTCCTGACTTTC. This codes for CASSETRAGANVLTF.

The V gene is TRBV4-2, the J gene TRBJ1-5; TRBD1 matches 8 bases. The CDR3 loop spans 15 amino acids. CDR1 LGHNA and CDR2 YNFKEQ come from the germline V gene. With 4 bases clipped from V and 6 bases from J, the junction kept 8 bases outside the gene matches. The CDR3, as DNA: TGTGCCAGCAGCCCAAACAGGGGGGAGGGTCAGCCCCAGCATTTT. It yields the protein CASSPNRGEGQPQHF.